This T cell receptor beta chain was sequenced for a study of shared clonotypes between healthy human individuals. Generated by immunoSEQ multiplex PCR, the TCRdb table keeps only in-frame clones and is missing some. The sample has about 460,000 clones, roughly 80% seen once. Concerning this clone itself: A far larger clone lies a single base away; this is likely a read error. This specimen includes other DNA sequences encoding the same CDR3.

CDR1 and CDR2 (germline): LGHNA, YSLEER. CDR3 length equals 14 residues. The chain is built from TRBV4-3 and TRBJ2-4, with D perhaps matching TRBD2 (5 bases). Sequencing used PBMCs. This receptor was identified in a woman in her thirties or forties in good health. Some clones in this sample may be carry-over from other donors' samples. This CDR3 is CASSQDTSRNIQYF. CDR3 in DNA: TGCGCCAGCAGTCAAGATACTAGTAGAAACATTCAGTACTTC.